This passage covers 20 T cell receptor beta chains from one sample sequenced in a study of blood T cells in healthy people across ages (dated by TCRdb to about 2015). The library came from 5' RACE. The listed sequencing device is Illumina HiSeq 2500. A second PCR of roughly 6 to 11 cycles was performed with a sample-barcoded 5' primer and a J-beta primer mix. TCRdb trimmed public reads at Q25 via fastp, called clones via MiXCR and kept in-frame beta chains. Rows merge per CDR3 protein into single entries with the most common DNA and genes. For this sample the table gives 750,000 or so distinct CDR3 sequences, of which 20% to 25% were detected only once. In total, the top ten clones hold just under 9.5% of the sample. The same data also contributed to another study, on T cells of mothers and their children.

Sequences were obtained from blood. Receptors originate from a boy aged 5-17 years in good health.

CDR3 bases: TGCAGTGCTATCCCTAAATTCAGGGTAGAAGAGACCCAGTACTTC. Its translation: CSAIPKFRVEETQYF. This chain joins TRBV20-1 and TRBJ2-5, with D possibly TRBD1 on 5 matching bases. This CDR3 is built from 15 residues. CDR1 is DFQATT, CDR2 SNEGSKA, per germline (reference sequence). Trimming pared 4 bases from V and 3 bases from J, leaving 18 bases between.

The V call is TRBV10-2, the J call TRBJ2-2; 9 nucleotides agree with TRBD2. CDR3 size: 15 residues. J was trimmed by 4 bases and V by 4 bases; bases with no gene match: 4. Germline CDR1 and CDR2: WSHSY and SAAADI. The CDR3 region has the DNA TGCGCCAGCAGTGTAGCGGGAGTGACCACCGGGGAGCTGTTTTTT. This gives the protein CASSVAGVTTGELFF.

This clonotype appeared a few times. CDR3 sequence reads: CSTGTGGLNLGGYTF. As DNA, the CDR3 is TGCTCCACCGGGACAGGTGGACTCAATCTTGGTGGCTACACCTTC. V and J are TRBV29-1 and TRBJ1-2; the match to TRBD1 covers 8 bases. CDR1 and CDR2 from the germline V gene are SQVTM and ANQGSEA. The length of the CDR3 is 15 residues.

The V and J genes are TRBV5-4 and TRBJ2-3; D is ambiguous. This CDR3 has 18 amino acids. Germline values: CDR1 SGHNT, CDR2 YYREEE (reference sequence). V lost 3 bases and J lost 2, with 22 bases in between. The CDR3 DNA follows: TGTGCCAGCAGCTCCCCGACACGCGCCAGATCAAACACAGATACGCAGTATTTT. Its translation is CASSSPTRARSNTDTQYF.

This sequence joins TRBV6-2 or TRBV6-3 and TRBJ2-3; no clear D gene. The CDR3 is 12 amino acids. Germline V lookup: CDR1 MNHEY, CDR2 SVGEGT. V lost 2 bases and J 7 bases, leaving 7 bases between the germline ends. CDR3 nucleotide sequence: TGTGCCAGCAGTTACGGGGTAAATACGCAGTATTTT. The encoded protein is CASSYGVNTQYF.

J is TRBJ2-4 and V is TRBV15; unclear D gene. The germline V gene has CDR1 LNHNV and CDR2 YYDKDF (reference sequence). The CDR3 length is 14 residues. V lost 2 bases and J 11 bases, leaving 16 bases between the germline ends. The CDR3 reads CATSRSRLEPLQYF. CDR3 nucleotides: TGTGCCACCAGCAGATCCAGACTTGAACCGCTTCAGTACTTC.

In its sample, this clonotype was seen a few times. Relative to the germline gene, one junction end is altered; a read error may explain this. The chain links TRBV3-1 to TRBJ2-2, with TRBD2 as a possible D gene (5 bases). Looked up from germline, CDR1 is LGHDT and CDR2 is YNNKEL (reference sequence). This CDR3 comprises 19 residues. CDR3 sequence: CASSQDERQVGLHTGELLF. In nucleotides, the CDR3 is TGTGCCAGCAGCCAGGATGAAAGGCAGGTCGGGCTTCACACCGGGGAGCTGCTTTTT. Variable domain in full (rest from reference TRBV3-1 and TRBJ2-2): DTAVSQTPKYLVTQMGNDKSIKCEQNLGHDTMYWYKQDSKKFLKIMFSYNNKELIINETVPNRFSPKSPDKAHLNLHINSLELGDSAVYFCASSQDERQVGLHTGELLFGEGSRLTVL.

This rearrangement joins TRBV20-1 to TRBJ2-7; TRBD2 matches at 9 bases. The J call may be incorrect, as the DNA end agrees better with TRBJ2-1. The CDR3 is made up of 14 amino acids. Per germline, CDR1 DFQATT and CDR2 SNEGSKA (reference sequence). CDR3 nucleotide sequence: TGCAGTGCTAGGGAGGGACTAGCTTCCAATGAGCAGTTCTTC. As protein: CSAREGLASNEQFF.

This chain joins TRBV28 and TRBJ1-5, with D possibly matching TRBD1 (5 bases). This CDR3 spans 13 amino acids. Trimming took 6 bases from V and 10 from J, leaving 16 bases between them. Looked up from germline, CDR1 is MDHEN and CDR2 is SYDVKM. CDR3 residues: CASRRRDFAPQHF. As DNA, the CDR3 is TGTGCCAGCAGACGCAGGGACTTTGCTCCCCAGCATTTT.

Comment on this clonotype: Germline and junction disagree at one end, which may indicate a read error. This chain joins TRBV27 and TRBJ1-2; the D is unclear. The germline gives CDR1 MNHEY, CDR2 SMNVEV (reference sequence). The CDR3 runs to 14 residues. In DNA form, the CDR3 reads TGCGCCAGCAGCTATAAGGGTGGCGGCTATGGCTACACCTTC. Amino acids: CASSYKGGGYGYTF.

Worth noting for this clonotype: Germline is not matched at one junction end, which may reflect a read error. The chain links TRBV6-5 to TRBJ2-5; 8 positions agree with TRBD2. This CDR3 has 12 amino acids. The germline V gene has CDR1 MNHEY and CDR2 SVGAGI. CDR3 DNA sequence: TGTGCCAGCAAAGGGGCCCCGGGGGGGCCGGTTTTC. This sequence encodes CASKGAPGGPVF.

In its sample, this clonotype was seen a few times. CDR3 amino acids: CASNSIRGSGMDGGDEQFF. The CDR3 DNA reads as TGTGCCAGCAATTCAATTCGGGGCTCCGGGATGGACGGAGGCGATGAGCAGTTCTTC. This chain joins TRBV28 and TRBJ2-7; D may match TRBD1 or TRBD2 (5 bases each). The better agreement between TRBJ2-1 and the DNA end casts doubt on the J call. The CDR3 has 19 residues. Looked up from germline, CDR1 is MDHEN and CDR2 is SYDVKM.

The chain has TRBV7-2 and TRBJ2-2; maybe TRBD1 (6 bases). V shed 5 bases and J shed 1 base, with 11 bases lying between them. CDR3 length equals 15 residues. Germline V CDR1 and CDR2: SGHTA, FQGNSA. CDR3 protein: CASSAGTLNTGELFF. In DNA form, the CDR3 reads TGTGCCAGCAGCGCAGGGACATTGAACACCGGGGAGCTGTTTTTT.

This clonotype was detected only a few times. The CDR3 is CSVETSGDGYTF. CDR3 coding DNA: TGCAGCGTTGAAACGTCAGGGGACGGCTACACCTTC. The chain recombines TRBV29-1 with TRBJ1-2; TRBD1 might be the D (6 bases). The CDR3 consists of 12 residues. Germline assignment: CDR1 SQVTM and CDR2 ANQGSEA. Trimming stripped 2 bases from V and 8 bases from J, with 12 bases between.

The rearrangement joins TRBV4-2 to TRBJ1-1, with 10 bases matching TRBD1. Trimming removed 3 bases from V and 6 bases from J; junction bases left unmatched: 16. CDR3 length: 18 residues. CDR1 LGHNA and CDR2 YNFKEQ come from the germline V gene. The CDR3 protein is CASSQIPGQGSASAEAFF. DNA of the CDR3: TGTGCCAGCAGCCAGATACCGGGACAGGGGTCGGCTAGCGCTGAAGCTTTCTTT.

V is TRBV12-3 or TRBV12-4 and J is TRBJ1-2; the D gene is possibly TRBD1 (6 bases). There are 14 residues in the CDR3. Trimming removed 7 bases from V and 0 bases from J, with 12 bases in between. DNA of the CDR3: TGTGCCAGCACTCAGGGGCTAGCTAACTATGGCTACACCTTC. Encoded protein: CASTQGLANYGYTF.

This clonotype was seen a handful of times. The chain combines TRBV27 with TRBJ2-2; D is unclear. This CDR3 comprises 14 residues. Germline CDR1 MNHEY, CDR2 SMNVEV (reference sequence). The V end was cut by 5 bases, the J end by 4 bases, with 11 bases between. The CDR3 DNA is TGTGCCAGCAGTCCTGGAACAATCACCGGGGAGCTGTTTTTT. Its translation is CASSPGTITGELFF.

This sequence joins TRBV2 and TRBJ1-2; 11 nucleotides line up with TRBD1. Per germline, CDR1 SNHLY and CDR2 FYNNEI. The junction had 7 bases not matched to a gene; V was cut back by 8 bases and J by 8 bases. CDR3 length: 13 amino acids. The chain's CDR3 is CASWGQGVRGYTF. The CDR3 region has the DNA TGTGCCAGCTGGGGACAGGGGGTACGGGGCTACACCTTC.

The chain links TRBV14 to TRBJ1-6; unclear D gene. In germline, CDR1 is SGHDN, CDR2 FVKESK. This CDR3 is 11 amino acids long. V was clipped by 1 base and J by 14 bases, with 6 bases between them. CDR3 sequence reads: CASSQGGALHF. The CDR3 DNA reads TGTGCCAGCAGCCAAGGTGGAGCCCTCCACTTT.

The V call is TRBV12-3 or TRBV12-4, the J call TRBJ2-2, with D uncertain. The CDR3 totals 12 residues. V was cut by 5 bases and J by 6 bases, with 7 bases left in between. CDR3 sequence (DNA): TGTGCCAGCAGTCTGAGCTCCGGGGAGCTGTTTTTT. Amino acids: CASSLSSGELFF.